The source of this T cell receptor beta chain is a study of regulatory T cells in long-lasting Graves disease. Looking at the study overall: The term persistent Graves' disease signified upward of 5 years on antithyroid drugs with positive TSH receptor antibodies. Study-level findings and limits: Whereas 950 to 1,000 public clonotypes were shared by new patients, persistent patients shared more, at 2,500 to 3,500. A limited number of samples was an acknowledged limitation.

Arm-PCR of CDR3 regions with iRepertoire HTBI primers generated TCR beta libraries. Via MiXCR, TCRdb re-called the multiplex PCR reads, giving one row per CDR3 protein. The repertoire has roughly 450,000 distinct CDR3 sequences, less than 25% of them found once; the top ten carry 6.5% to 8%. Notes on this clonotype: Its antigen is undetermined.

Regarding time point: persistent/refractory GD, antithyroid drugs over 5 years with positive TRAb. Extracted PBMC RNA gave rise to the TCR library. Patients came through an endocrinology department, and that department was in Xi'an, China. Germline V gene data show CDR1 as SQVTM and CDR2 as ANQGSEA. The length of the CDR3 is 15 residues. The V end lost 4 bases, the J end lost 1 base, and 11 bases lay between the germline ends. The clonotype was recovered from a female donor with Graves disease. V is TRBV29-1 and J is TRBJ2-6; the D is unclear. The specimen comprised peripheral blood mononuclear cells (PBMCs), sampled when the disease was refractory, from a patient treated with antithyroid drugs. The CDR3 protein is CSVGQDRSGANVLTF. The CDR3, as DNA: TGCAGCGTTGGCCAGGATCGATCTGGGGCCAACGTCCTGACTTTC.